The clone carrying this T cell receptor beta chain came up a few times. This entry belongs to a study of blood T cell repertoires in COVID-19. Study-wide context: The United States, Italy and Spain were the sources of the acute and convalescent COVID-19 samples. In each case, the material was cDNA or gDNA derived from T cells, B-cell-depleted T cells, or PBMCs.

Clones were read by immunoSEQ multiplex PCR, and TCRdb kept only the in-frame ones, dropping some. The sample consists of approximately 260,000 clones, around 83% of them appearing once. J lost 9 bases, V lost 5 bases, and 7 bases had no gene match. This CDR3 spans 13 amino acids. Germline V gene sequence: CDR1 SQVTM, CDR2 ANQGSEA. The chain couples TRBV29-1 to TRBJ1-6, with 7 bases matching TRBD1. The sequencing sample was made of peripheral blood. This TCR was sampled from a man between 18 and 35 years old with active or convalescent COVID-19. This CDR3 reads CSVSQGRLSPLHF. CDR3 DNA sequence: TGCAGCGTTTCACAGGGGAGGCTTTCACCCCTCCACTTT.